These T cell receptor beta chains were read from a single sample in a study of blood T cells in healthy people across ages. In TCRdb, the 5' RACE reads were re-called with MiXCR into one record per CDR3 protein. This table holds 790,000 or so distinct CDR3 sequences, about 56% found once. Sample: blood. The receptors here all came from a man aged 35 to 55 in good health. Both conserved end residues are part of each CDR3. D genes are given only for firm matches.

>TRBV2|TRBJ2-6|NA
CASSAGQAGANVLTF
>TRBV29-1|TRBJ2-5|NA
CSVDQASSTRETQYF
>TRBV7-3|TRBJ2-5|TRBD2
CASSRTSANQETQYF
>TRBV6-2/TRBV6-3|TRBJ2-1|NA
CASSYTESFNEQFF
>TRBV10-3|NA|NA
CAIREDGTPYEQYF
>TRBV6-2/TRBV6-3|TRBJ1-2|NA
CASSYDGRGVYGYTF
>TRBV7-9|TRBJ2-1|TRBD2
CASSSGLAGDTYEQFF
>TRBV28|TRBJ2-7|NA
CASRLQNSYEQYF
>TRBV7-9|TRBJ2-1|NA
CASSSPAERSYNEQFF
>TRBV11-2|TRBJ1-2|NA
CASSRDGANYGYTF
>TRBV7-8|TRBJ1-1|NA
CASSTDISTEAFF
>TRBV6-6|TRBJ2-1|NA
CASSLWAEVQFF
>TRBV7-2|TRBJ2-7|TRBD2
CASSSGLAGEWYF
>TRBV29-1|TRBJ2-1|NA
CSVAPQGSYNEQFF
>TRBV6-2/TRBV6-3|TRBJ1-5|NA
CASSYREASQPQHF
>TRBV20-1|TRBJ2-1|NA
CSATPVELDYNEQFF
>TRBV4-1|TRBJ2-7|TRBD2
CASSPGGVREQYF
>TRBV20-1|TRBJ1-2|TRBD1
CSARVRDRVYGYTF
>TRBV15|TRBJ2-2|NA
CATSRDGSSAGELFF
>TRBV4-3|TRBJ2-1|NA
CASSQELAHNEQFF
>TRBV27|NA|TRBD1
CASSPTGEAYNEQYF
>TRBV24-1|TRBJ2-6|TRBD1
CATAPRTGDGANVLTF
>TRBV20-1|TRBJ2-5|TRBD1
CSAGTGVGETQYF
>TRBV7-8|TRBJ1-5|NA
CASSLGGYNQPQHF
>TRBV29-1|TRBJ2-7|NA
CSVVREEVYEQYF
>TRBV20-1|TRBJ2-5|NA
CSAPWETQYF
>TRBV5-1|TRBJ2-5|NA
CASSWVRGQETQYF
>TRBV7-2|TRBJ2-1|TRBD1
CASSLARGQGAGEQFF
>TRBV7-2|TRBJ2-7|NA
CASSATYEQYF
>TRBV6-1|TRBJ2-7|NA
CASSDISGLTYEQYF
>TRBV6-5|TRBJ2-7|NA
CASSVGYEQYF
>TRBV12-3/TRBV12-4|TRBJ2-3|TRBD1
CASSLIQTGTDTQYF
>TRBV5-1|TRBJ2-3|TRBD2
CASSLNQGLAADTQYF
>TRBV20-1|NA|TRBD2
CSAALAATSSYNEQYF
>TRBV12-3/TRBV12-4|TRBJ2-5|NA
CASSLGSRGIGVNQETQYF
>TRBV9|TRBJ2-1|TRBD2
CASSDPHIAGGQETQFF
>TRBV6-2/TRBV6-3|TRBJ2-2|NA
CASSYSSQVGELFF
>TRBV7-3|TRBJ2-3|NA
CASSMDSSTDTQYF
>TRBV30|TRBJ2-5|NA
CAWSVVSETQYF
>TRBV29-1|NA|NA
CSNWDKEETQYF
>TRBV15|TRBJ2-7|NA
CATSRDAGAYEQYF
>TRBV27|TRBJ2-5|NA
CASSSQDRHQETQYF
>TRBV7-2|TRBJ2-5|NA
CASSKRVSMETQYF
>TRBV7-2|TRBJ2-1|TRBD2
CASSREVASVENEQFF
>TRBV7-2|TRBJ2-1|NA
CASSLSGVDNEQFF
>TRBV5-1|TRBJ1-1|NA
CATAGPNTEAFF
>TRBV10-3|TRBJ1-4|NA
CAISESRTRAYVAQTNEKLFF
>TRBV4-2|TRBJ2-7|NA
CASSQDSDLNIYEQYF
>TRBV7-9|TRBJ2-5|TRBD2
CASSLGLETLQETQYF